The rows below give T cell receptor beta chains drawn from one sample of a study of T cell repertoires in cytomegalovirus infection. Using its own MiXCR run on the reads, TCRdb lists one record per CDR3 protein. The top ten hold 9.5% to 15% of the sample, which has about 830,000 distinct CDR3 sequences, over 25% seen once. Their cognate antigens are unknown. The specimen was cultured CD8+ T cells from PBMCs, collected from culture after CMV antigen stimulation. These receptors originate from a human donor in good health (CMV status not recorded). Some clones in this sample may be carry-over from other donors' samples. Both conserved end residues are part of each CDR3. Fields, in order: D gene, J gene, V gene, clone size, CDR3 DNA, CDR3 protein. D genes are given only for firm matches. Not every row has a clone size; where given, it reads once, few, many or a size class.

.	TRBJ1-1	TRBV19	few	TGTGCCAGTAGTATAGGTATCCGATCCGCTGAAGCTTTCTTT	CASSIGIRSAEAFF
.	TRBJ2-2	TRBV7-9	few	TGTGCCAGCAGCCCCCGGGTGGCGGGCCGACGGACCGGGGAGCTGTTTTTT	CASSPRVAGRRTGELFF
.	TRBJ1-4	TRBV7-9	.	TGTGCCAGCAGCTCACCAATCGACGGTGAAAAACTGTTTTTT	CASSSPIDGEKLFF
.	TRBJ1-5	TRBV19	few	TGTGCCAGTACCCCTGCCAGGGTAAATCAGCCCCAGCATTTT	CASTPARVNQPQHF
TRBD1	TRBJ2-2	TRBV12-3/TRBV12-4	many	TGTGCCACCATCCACTTAACAGGGGCGACGAACACCGGGGAGCTGTTTTTT	CATIHLTGATNTGELFF
.	TRBJ1-1	TRBV7-7	.	TGTGCTAGCAGCCCGGACCTGGGAACTGAAGCTTTCTTT	CASSPDLGTEAFF
.	TRBJ1-2	TRBV19	once	TGTGCCAGTAGCGAGGACAGACACTATGGCTACACCTTC	CASSEDRHYGYTF
.	TRBJ1-1	TRBV27	.	TGTGCCAGCAGTTTAAGACACTCGAACACTGAAGCTTTCTTT	CASSLRHSNTEAFF
.	TRBJ1-3	TRBV4-2	.	TGTGCCAGCAGCCAAGAGATGGGGGACGGAAACACCATATATTTT	CASSQEMGDGNTIYF
.	TRBJ1-2	TRBV25-1	.	TGTGCCAGCAGTGGCTACAGTATCCACAACTATGGCTATACCTTC	CASSGYSIHNYGYTF
.	TRBJ1-1	TRBV4-1	.	TGCGCCAGCAGCCAAGACAGGTCGAACACTGAAGCTTTCTTT	CASSQDRSNTEAFF
.	TRBJ1-2	TRBV7-8	.	TGTGCCAGCAGCTTAGTCCTTAAGGGGCCGTATGGCTACACCTTC	CASSLVLKGPYGYTF
.	TRBJ2-1	TRBV5-1	.	TGCGCCAGCAGCAGGAACAGCCGAATCAGCTCCTACAATGAGCAGTTCTTC	CASSRNSRISSYNEQFF
TRBD1	TRBJ1-2	TRBV4-3	few	TGCGCCAGCAGCCAAGGTCGTACCTGGGACAGCGGACATGGCTACACCTTC	CASSQGRTWDSGHGYTF
TRBD2	TRBJ2-3	TRBV24-1	once	TGTGCCACCAGTGATTTTAGCGGGGGAGGTAGCACAGATACGCAGTATTTT	CATSDFSGGGSTDTQYF
.	TRBJ2-5	TRBV20-1	.	TGCAGTGCTAGGGGACCGGGACATGGTCGAAGAGGGGCCCAGTACTTC	CSARGPGHGRRGAQYF
TRBD2	TRBJ2-1	TRBV12-3/TRBV12-4	many	TGTGCCAGCAGCCCATTCCTAGGGGCTAGCGGGGGGGCAACCTACAATGAGCAGTTCTTC	CASSPFLGASGGATYNEQFF
.	TRBJ2-1	TRBV5-5	.	TGTGCCAGCAGCTTGGCATGGGGAGAGTACAATGAGCAGTTCTTC	CASSLAWGEYNEQFF
.	TRBJ2-4	TRBV5-4	few	TGTGCCAGCAGCACCCGAGGAGCTGGGGACAAAAACATTCAGTACTTC	CASSTRGAGDKNIQYF
.	TRBJ1-1	TRBV11-1	few	TGTGCCAGCACCGAGGAGCGGGGTACCACTGAAGCTTTCTTT	CASTEERGTTEAFF
.	TRBJ2-1	TRBV7-9	.	TGTGCCAGCAGCTTAGATAGTGCTGAGCAGTTCTTC	CASSLDSAEQFF
.	TRBJ1-1	TRBV7-9	.	TGTGCCAGCACCCAAATAGGGATTTCTGAAGCTTTCTTT	CASTQIGISEAFF